This T cell receptor beta chain came from a study of beta chain features in type 1 diabetes. Germline V gene data show CDR1 as MNHNY and CDR2 as SVGAGI (reference sequence). CDR3 size: 13 residues. Trimming left V 2 bases short and J 5 bases short, with 8 bases between. Via the markers CD45RO/CCR7/CD25/CD127/CD95/CD27, stem cell-like memory, regulatory, central memory and naive CD4+ cells were sorted. Isolated RNA was reverse transcribed in full, so expressed TCRB transcripts were sequenced. Produced via immunoSEQ multiplex PCR; TCRdb's table is partial and in-frame only. The data hold hundreds of thousands of clones, with roughly 15% observed a single time. This clone came up many times.

The clonotype was recovered from a man younger than 30 in good health. Sequenced sample: naive CD4+ T cells from blood. The rearrangement links TRBV6-6 to TRBJ2-3; D not certain. DNA for the CDR3: TGTGCCAGCAGTTACAGGGTGGAAGATACGCAGTATTTT. It yields the protein CASSYRVEDTQYF.